Each of the 20 T cell receptor beta chains below was sequenced from the same sample in a study of blood T cell repertoires in COVID-19. TCRdb's table, derived via immunoSEQ multiplex PCR, lists solely in-frame clones and lacks some. The data hold around 210,000 clones, with 88% observed a single time. Sequenced material: peripheral blood. Receptor source: a man aged 18 to 35 with active or convalescent COVID-19.

This clone was detected once. The V call is TRBV25-1, the J call TRBJ1-4; D not certain. The CDR3 is 15 amino acids. The germline CDR1 and CDR2 sequences are MGHDK and SYGVNS. V was pared by 2 bases and J by 7 bases, with 14 bases between. CDR3 coding DNA: TGTGCCAGCAGTGAAGGAAGACCAGGCCCTGAAAAACTGTTTTTT. Protein: CASSEGRPGPEKLFF.

The chain carries TRBV30 and TRBJ1-2, with D tentatively TRBD1 (5 bases). CDR1 GTSNPN and CDR2 SVGIG come from the germline V gene (reference sequence). This CDR3 contains 13 residues. The V end was cut by 1 base, the J end by 5 bases, with 11 bases between. The CDR3 nucleotides are TGTGCCTGGAGTGAGGGGCAGTCATATGGCTACACCTTC. It codes for CAWSEGQSYGYTF.

In DNA, the CDR3 is TGTGCCAGCAGTTTCGGCGCGGTCTCCTACGAGCAGTACTTC. Amino acids: CASSFGAVSYEQYF. V and J are TRBV27 and TRBJ2-7; D remains ambiguous. V lost 3 bases and J lost 0, with 9 bases in between. The CDR3 is 14 residues long. CDR1 MNHEY and CDR2 SMNVEV come from the germline V gene (reference sequence).

J is TRBJ1-1 and V is TRBV4-3; no definite D call. Between the trimmed V and J ends, which lost 0 bases and 5 bases, there was a span of 13 bases. This CDR3 spans 15 amino acids. Germline V gene data show CDR1 as LGHNA and CDR2 as YSLEER. The DNA for the CDR3 is TGCGCCAGCAGCCAAGATATGCCGGGGTGGACTGAAGCTTTCTTT. Its protein product is CASSQDMPGWTEAFF.

V and J are TRBV7-2 and TRBJ2-7; 7 bases map to TRBD2. The CDR3 loop spans 15 amino acids. V lost 1 base to trimming and J lost 9 bases; unmatched junction nucleotides: 12. Germline values: CDR1 SGHTA, CDR2 FQGNSA. The CDR3 nucleotides are TGTGCCAGCAGCTTAGGGATGCGGGAGTTCTTAGGGCAGTACTTC. It specifies CASSLGMREFLGQYF.

CDR3 amino acids: CASTGGSETQYF. CDR3 DNA sequence: TGTGCCAGCACAGGGGGCTCAGAGACCCAGTACTTC. The chain employs TRBV2 and TRBJ2-5; 8 bases are shared with TRBD1. With V trimmed by 7 bases and J by 4 bases, 2 bases remained unmatched. The germline V gene encodes CDR1 SNHLY and CDR2 FYNNEI. There are 12 residues in the CDR3. Supplemented by reference TRBV2 and TRBJ2-5, the full variable domain reads EPEVTQTPSHQVTQMGQEVILRCVPISNHLYFYWYRQILGQKVEFLVSFYNNEISEKSEIFDDQFSVERPDGSNFTLKIRSTKLEDSAMYFCASTGGSETQYFGPGTRLLVL.

Regarding this clone: The identical CDR3 is also encoded by other nucleotide sequences in the sample. The chain has TRBV19 and TRBJ1-5; the D gene is possibly TRBD1 (6 bases). V dropped 6 bases and J dropped 3 bases, with 9 bases sitting between them. The CDR3 runs to 13 residues. Germline V lookup: CDR1 LNHDA, CDR2 SQIVND (reference sequence). The CDR3 reads CASSRDTNQPQHF. CDR3 DNA: TGTGCCAGTAGCCGGGACACCAATCAGCCCCAGCATTTT.

The V gene is TRBV6-1, the J gene TRBJ1-2; 7 nucleotides line up with TRBD1. The ends lost 3 bases at V and 5 bases at J; junction bases unmatched: 9. This CDR3 contains 15 residues. CDR1 MNHNS and CDR2 SASEGT come from the germline V gene. The CDR3 DNA reads as TGTGCCAGCAGTGAGGCGGGACAGCCCTATTATGGCTACACCTTC. As protein: CASSEAGQPYYGYTF.

CDR3 bases: TGCGCCAGCAGCTTGGGGGGACAGGGGACCTACGAGCAGTACTTC. Translation gives CASSLGGQGTYEQYF. This chain joins TRBV5-1 and TRBJ2-7, with 10 bases identical to TRBD1. V lost 0 bases and J lost 2; bases outside the gene matches: 2. Germline CDR1 is SGHRS and CDR2 is YFSETQ. This CDR3 comprises 15 residues.

This chain joins TRBV7-2 and TRBJ2-5; possibly TRBD1 for D (5 bases). This CDR3 contains 16 residues. V gave up 2 bases and J gave up 1 base, with 14 bases separating them. CDR1 and CDR2 from the germline V gene are SGHTA and FQGNSA. The CDR3 is CASSLSRQGPQETQYF. The DNA of the CDR3 is TGTGCCAGCAGCTTATCGAGGCAGGGCCCCCAAGAGACCCAGTACTTC.

The rearrangement joins TRBV6-5 to TRBJ2-7, with 9 bases identical to TRBD2. Germline V CDR1 and CDR2: MNHEY, SVGAGI. V was clipped by 6 bases and J by 0 bases; unmatched bases: 6. The CDR3 has 15 amino acids. The CDR3 sequence: CASRTSGQSSYEQYF. CDR3 in DNA: TGTGCCAGCAGGACTAGCGGTCAGAGCTCCTACGAGCAGTACTTC.

The chain employs TRBV6-5 and TRBJ2-7, with TRBD1 as a possible D gene (5 bases). CDR1 MNHEY and CDR2 SVGAGI come from the germline V gene. The CDR3 is 12 amino acids. The germline V and J ends were trimmed by 7 bases and 4 bases, with 11 bases remaining between them. In nucleotides, the CDR3 is TGTGCCAGCACCACAAGGGGTTACGAGCAGTACTTC. Protein sequence: CASTTRGYEQYF.

The chain links TRBV28 to TRBJ1-1; possible D gene TRBD1, 6 bases. The V gene lost 10 bases and the J gene lost 2 bases, with 14 bases spanning the gap. The CDR3 loop spans 13 amino acids. CDR1 and CDR2 from the germline V gene are MDHEN and SYDVKM. The CDR3 region is CATIGQPNTEAFF. The CDR3 region has the DNA TGTGCCACCATAGGACAGCCTAACACTGAAGCTTTCTTT.

This sequence joins TRBV5-1 and TRBJ2-1; 10 bases line up with TRBD2. The CDR3 consists of 14 residues. The V gene's germline CDR1 is SGHRS and CDR2 YFSETQ. V gave up 5 bases and J gave up 9 bases; unmatched junction bases: 8. CDR3 bases: TGCGCCAGCAGTTGGCCTAGCGGGAGAGGTGAGCAGTTCTTC. This translates into CASSWPSGRGEQFF. Supplemented by reference TRBV5-1 and TRBJ2-1, the full variable domain reads KAGVTQTPRYLIKTRGQQVTLSCSPISGHRSVSWYQQTPGQGLQFLFEYFSETQRNKGNFPGRFSGRQFSNSRSEMNVSTLELGDSALYLCASSWPSGRGEQFFGPGTRLTVL.

The rearrangement links TRBV4-3 to TRBJ1-1; D is perhaps TRBD1 (5 bases). This CDR3 region has 18 residues. Trimming removed 0 bases at V and 1 base at J, with 18 bases between. In germline, CDR1 is LGHNA, CDR2 YSLEER. The DNA for the CDR3 is TGCGCCAGCAGCCAAGATAGTATTCGGGGGACGTGGAACACTGAAGCTTTCTTT. Its protein product is CASSQDSIRGTWNTEAFF.

This chain joins TRBV18 and TRBJ2-7, with 13 bases lining up with TRBD2. J lost 6 bases, V lost 3 bases, and 20 bases had no gene match. CDR1 is KGHSH, CDR2 LQKENI, per germline. The CDR3 is made up of 20 amino acids. CDR3: CASSPSDRILLAGGPGEQYF. The CDR3 DNA sequence: TGTGCCAGCTCACCTTCCGACAGAATATTACTAGCGGGAGGGCCAGGCGAGCAGTACTTC.

CDR3 coding DNA: TGTGCCAGCAGCTTTAGTGATGAGGCCTACGAGCAGTACTTC. It yields the protein CASSFSDEAYEQYF. The V call is TRBV7-9, the J call TRBJ2-7; D gene unclear. This CDR3 contains 14 residues. CDR1 SEHNR and CDR2 FQNEAQ come from the germline V gene (reference sequence). Trimming removed 3 bases at V and 2 bases at J, with 11 bases between.

This chain connects TRBV30 to TRBJ2-1; no clear D. The CDR3 consists of 12 residues. V lost 4 bases, J lost 10 bases, and 14 bases lay in between. CDR1 is GTSNPN, CDR2 SVGIG, per germline (reference sequence). The CDR3 bases are TGTGCCTGGACCTTCGCTGCGAGAGAGCAGTTCTTC. It is translated as CAWTFAAREQFF.

This chain uses TRBV3-1 (or the pseudogene TRBV3-2) with TRBJ2-7; D gene unclear. Germline lookup yields CDR1 LGHDT and CDR2 YNNKEL (reference sequence). This CDR3 spans 14 amino acids. V lost 3 bases and J 5 bases, leaving 14 bases between the germline ends. CDR3 DNA sequence: TGTGCCAGCAGCCAGTCTGGCTTTCGCAACGAGCAGTACTTC. Translation gives CASSQSGFRNEQYF.

The chain uses TRBV7-2 and TRBJ2-5, with D possibly TRBD2 on 5 matching bases. Germline-derived CDR1 and CDR2 are SGHTA and FQGNSA. The CDR3 sequence is 17 residues long. The ends were cut back, 3 bases at V and 4 bases at J, with 21 bases in the middle. The CDR3 sequence is CASSFRSPGWQRETQYF. DNA for the CDR3: TGTGCCAGCAGCTTCCGATCCCCGGGGTGGCAGAGAGAGACCCAGTACTTC.